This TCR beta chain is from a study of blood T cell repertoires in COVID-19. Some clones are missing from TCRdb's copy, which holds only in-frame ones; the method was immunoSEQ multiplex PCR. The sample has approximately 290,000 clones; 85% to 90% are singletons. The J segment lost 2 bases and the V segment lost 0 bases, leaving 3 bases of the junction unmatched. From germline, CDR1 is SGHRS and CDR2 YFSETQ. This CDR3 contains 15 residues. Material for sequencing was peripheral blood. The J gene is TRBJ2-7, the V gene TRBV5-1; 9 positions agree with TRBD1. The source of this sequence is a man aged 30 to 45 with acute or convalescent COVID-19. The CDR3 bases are TGCGCCAGCAGCTTGGGACAGGGGGTAGCCTACGAGCAGTACTTC. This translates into CASSLGQGVAYEQYF.